Listed below are T cell receptor beta chains from one sample, sequenced in a study of blood T cell repertoires in COVID-19. The protocol was immunoSEQ multiplex PCR, while the TCRdb copy is restricted to in-frame clones and leaves out a portion. The profile shows 210,000 or so clones, almost 90% of them singletons. Sequencing used peripheral blood. These receptor sequences come from a man in his fifties with acute or convalescent COVID-19. The CDR3 runs from the conserved cysteine through the conserved F or W. D genes are given only for firm matches. Part of the rows lack a size; the others show once, few, many or a class for expanded clones.

len: 13; d_gene: .; abundance: .; v_gene: TRBV9; j_gene: TRBJ2-7; CDR3aa: CASSLQGTHEQYF; CDR3nt: TGTGCCAGCAGCTTACAGGGTACCCACGAGCAGTACTTC
len: 14; d_gene: TRBD2; abundance: .; v_gene: TRBV19; j_gene: TRBJ2-1; CDR3aa: CASPTSGINNEQFF; CDR3nt: TGTGCCAGCCCTACTAGCGGGATCAACAATGAGCAGTTCTTC
len: 12; d_gene: .; abundance: .; v_gene: TRBV12-3/TRBV12-4; j_gene: TRBJ1-2; CDR3aa: CASSLTVYGYTF; CDR3nt: TGTGCCAGCAGTTTAACGGTCTATGGCTACACCTTC
len: 15; d_gene: .; abundance: .; v_gene: TRBV20-1; j_gene: TRBJ2-7; CDR3aa: CSASVFAGVNYEQYF; CDR3nt: TGCAGTGCTAGTGTCTTCGCAGGGGTAAACTACGAGCAGTACTTC
len: 13; d_gene: TRBD1; abundance: .; v_gene: TRBV28; j_gene: TRBJ2-5; CDR3aa: CATGQGGLETQYF; CDR3nt: TGTGCCACCGGACAGGGTGGTTTAGAGACCCAGTACTTC
len: 14; d_gene: .; abundance: .; v_gene: TRBV11-2; j_gene: TRBJ2-3; CDR3aa: CASSFATGTDTQYF; CDR3nt: TGTGCCAGCAGCTTCGCAACGGGAACAGATACGCAGTATTTT
len: 15; d_gene: .; abundance: .; v_gene: TRBV7-8; j_gene: TRBJ2-5; CDR3aa: CASSPPQTGVETQYF; CDR3nt: TGTGCCAGCAGCCCCCCCCAGACGGGGGTGGAGACCCAGTACTTC
len: 15; d_gene: TRBD2; abundance: .; v_gene: TRBV18; j_gene: TRBJ2-7; CDR3aa: CASSLTSGSSYEQYF; CDR3nt: TGTGCCAGCTCACTAACTAGCGGGAGCTCCTACGAGCAGTACTTC
len: 13; d_gene: .; abundance: .; v_gene: TRBV28; j_gene: TRBJ1-2; CDR3aa: CASTPGLGLGYTF; CDR3nt: TGTGCCAGCACCCCCGGCTTGGGGCTGGGCTACACCTTC
len: 16; d_gene: TRBD2; abundance: .; v_gene: TRBV7-2; j_gene: TRBJ2-3; CDR3aa: CASSPWTSGSTDTQYF; CDR3nt: TGTGCCAGCAGCCCCTGGACTAGCGGGAGTACGGATACGCAGTATTTT
len: 17; d_gene: TRBD2; abundance: .; v_gene: TRBV9; j_gene: TRBJ2-3; CDR3aa: CASSERGRTSDTDTQYF; CDR3nt: TGTGCCAGCAGCGAGAGGGGGAGGACTAGCGACACAGATACGCAGTATTTT
len: 15; d_gene: .; abundance: .; v_gene: TRBV18; j_gene: TRBJ2-7; CDR3aa: CASSPQEAGRHEQYF; CDR3nt: TGTGCCAGCTCACCACAGGAGGCAGGAAGGCACGAGCAGTACTTC
len: 15; d_gene: TRBD2; abundance: many; v_gene: TRBV9; j_gene: TRBJ2-1; CDR3aa: CASSASGRAYNEQFF; CDR3nt: TGTGCCAGCAGCGCTAGCGGGAGGGCCTACAATGAGCAGTTCTTC
len: 15; d_gene: .; abundance: .; v_gene: TRBV15; j_gene: TRBJ1-5; CDR3aa: CATSSWTDSNQPQHF; CDR3nt: TGTGCCACCAGCAGCTGGACAGATAGCAATCAGCCCCAGCATTTT
len: 14; d_gene: TRBD2; abundance: .; v_gene: TRBV5-1; j_gene: TRBJ2-2; CDR3aa: CASRLAQNTGELFF; CDR3nt: TGCGCCAGTAGACTAGCACAGAACACCGGGGAGCTGTTTTTT
len: 15; d_gene: TRBD1; abundance: .; v_gene: TRBV19; j_gene: TRBJ2-1; CDR3aa: CASRGGRQGYNEQFF; CDR3nt: TGTGCCAGTAGAGGGGGCCGACAGGGGTACAATGAGCAGTTCTTC
len: 19; d_gene: TRBD1; abundance: .; v_gene: TRBV7-2; j_gene: TRBJ1-3; CDR3aa: CASSLRGTGTLSSGNTIYF; CDR3nt: TGTGCCAGCAGCTTAAGAGGGACAGGGACCCTTAGCTCTGGAAACACCATATATTTT
len: 14; d_gene: .; abundance: once; v_gene: TRBV19; j_gene: TRBJ1-3; CDR3aa: CASQHSGTGNTIYF; CDR3nt: TGTGCCAGTCAGCATTCCGGGACAGGAAACACCATATATTTT
len: 15; d_gene: TRBD2; abundance: .; v_gene: TRBV3-1/TRBV3-2; j_gene: TRBJ2-1; CDR3aa: CASSQSGRVYNEQFF; CDR3nt: TGTGCCAGCAGCCAAAGCGGGAGGGTCTACAATGAGCAGTTCTTC
len: 13; d_gene: TRBD1; abundance: .; v_gene: TRBV3-1/TRBV3-2; j_gene: TRBJ2-7; CDR3aa: CASARTGPYEQYF; CDR3nt: TGTGCCAGTGCGCGGACAGGCCCCTACGAGCAGTACTTC
len: 12; d_gene: .; abundance: .; v_gene: TRBV15; j_gene: TRBJ2-7; CDR3aa: CATSRDSYEQYF; CDR3nt: TGTGCCACCAGCAGGGACAGCTACGAGCAGTACTTC
len: 20; d_gene: .; abundance: .; v_gene: TRBV4-3; j_gene: TRBJ1-6; CDR3aa: CASSQEHGARGSSYNSPLHF; CDR3nt: TGCGCCAGCAGCCAGGAACATGGAGCCCGTGGGAGCTCCTATAATTCACCCCTCCACTTT
len: 14; d_gene: .; abundance: .; v_gene: TRBV28; j_gene: TRBJ1-3; CDR3aa: CASRVQGSGNTIYF; CDR3nt: TGTGCCAGCAGGGTACAGGGCTCTGGAAACACCATATATTTT
len: 16; d_gene: TRBD2; abundance: few; v_gene: TRBV6-6; j_gene: TRBJ2-1; CDR3aa: CASSLKGLAGAGEQFF; CDR3nt: TGTGCCAGCAGCTTAAAAGGACTAGCGGGGGCGGGTGAGCAGTTCTTC
len: 18; d_gene: TRBD2; abundance: .; v_gene: TRBV7-8; j_gene: TRBJ2-7; CDR3aa: CASSLMQIGLAGVYEQYF; CDR3nt: TGTGCCAGCAGCTTAATGCAAATCGGGCTAGCGGGAGTCTACGAGCAGTACTTC
len: 16; d_gene: .; abundance: .; v_gene: TRBV28; j_gene: TRBJ1-6; CDR3aa: CASSDVDGARNSPLHF; CDR3nt: TGTGCCAGCAGTGACGTTGATGGGGCGCGTAATTCACCCCTCCACTTT
len: 15; d_gene: TRBD1; abundance: .; v_gene: TRBV18; j_gene: TRBJ2-7; CDR3aa: CASSPPGQGSREQYF; CDR3nt: TGTGCCAGCTCACCACCGGGACAGGGCTCGAGGGAGCAGTACTTC
len: 15; d_gene: .; abundance: .; v_gene: TRBV18; j_gene: TRBJ2-5; CDR3aa: CASSPPLRGKETQYF; CDR3nt: TGTGCCAGCTCACCACCGTTAAGGGGGAAAGAGACCCAGTACTTC
len: 15; d_gene: TRBD1; abundance: .; v_gene: TRBV7-6; j_gene: TRBJ2-3; CDR3aa: CASSARDRLTDTQYF; CDR3nt: TGTGCCAGCAGCGCACGGGACAGACTCACAGATACGCAGTATTTT
len: 13; d_gene: .; abundance: .; v_gene: TRBV2; j_gene: TRBJ2-7; CDR3aa: CARRGLGVYEQYF; CDR3nt: TGTGCCAGACGAGGCTTAGGGGTCTACGAGCAGTACTTC
len: 14; d_gene: .; abundance: .; v_gene: TRBV18; j_gene: TRBJ2-5; CDR3aa: CASSLSWGDETQYF; CDR3nt: TGTGCCAGCTCACTGTCGTGGGGGGACGAGACCCAGTACTTC
len: 16; d_gene: .; abundance: .; v_gene: TRBV4-1; j_gene: TRBJ1-4; CDR3aa: CASSQAGVRGNEKLFF; CDR3nt: TGCGCCAGCAGCCAAGCGGGGGTTCGGGGTAATGAAAAACTGTTTTTT
len: 13; d_gene: TRBD2; abundance: .; v_gene: TRBV30; j_gene: TRBJ2-7; CDR3aa: CAWMGDYTYEQYF; CDR3nt: TGTGCCTGGATGGGGGACTACACCTACGAGCAGTACTTC
len: 19; d_gene: TRBD2; abundance: .; v_gene: TRBV7-2; j_gene: TRBJ2-7; CDR3aa: CASSLIQPPSGIFSYEQYF; CDR3nt: TGTGCCAGCAGCTTAATTCAGCCTCCTAGCGGGATATTCTCCTACGAGCAGTACTTC
len: 19; d_gene: TRBD2; abundance: .; v_gene: TRBV11-2; j_gene: TRBJ2-5; CDR3aa: CASSLEVRASGRIQETQYF; CDR3nt: TGTGCCAGCAGCTTAGAAGTAAGGGCTAGCGGGCGCATCCAAGAGACCCAGTACTTC
len: 12; d_gene: .; abundance: once; v_gene: TRBV10-2; j_gene: TRBJ1-1; CDR3aa: CASSESNGEAFF; CDR3nt: TGCGCCAGCAGTGAGTCGAACGGTGAAGCTTTCTTT
len: 16; d_gene: .; abundance: .; v_gene: TRBV28; j_gene: TRBJ1-1; CDR3aa: CASIISGQTTNTEAFF; CDR3nt: TGTGCCAGCATTATTTCGGGACAAACTACGAACACTGAAGCTTTCTTT
len: 14; d_gene: TRBD2; abundance: .; v_gene: TRBV28; j_gene: TRBJ2-7; CDR3aa: CASRPSGSSYEQYF; CDR3nt: TGTGCCAGCAGACCTAGCGGGAGCTCCTACGAGCAGTACTTC
len: 19; d_gene: TRBD2; abundance: .; v_gene: TRBV11-2; j_gene: TRBJ2-5; CDR3aa: CASSLEPRRPAGIQETQYF; CDR3nt: TGTGCCAGCAGCTTAGAGCCCAGACGTCCAGCGGGGATACAAGAGACCCAGTACTTC
len: 15; d_gene: TRBD2; abundance: .; v_gene: TRBV9; j_gene: TRBJ2-1; CDR3aa: CASSASGTTYNEQFF; CDR3nt: TGTGCCAGCAGCGCGAGCGGGACTACTTACAATGAGCAGTTCTTC
len: 13; d_gene: .; abundance: .; v_gene: TRBV3-1/TRBV3-2; j_gene: TRBJ1-2; CDR3aa: CASSRKGGDGYTF; CDR3nt: TGTGCCAGCAGCCGGAAGGGGGGGGATGGCTACACCTTC
len: 18; d_gene: .; abundance: .; v_gene: TRBV27; j_gene: TRBJ2-1; CDR3aa: CASSFSGSKGSSPNEQFF; CDR3nt: TGTGCCAGCAGTTTCTCCGGGAGCAAGGGAAGTAGCCCCAATGAGCAGTTCTTC
len: 18; d_gene: TRBD1; abundance: .; v_gene: TRBV29-1; j_gene: TRBJ1-2; CDR3aa: CSVSGGPGTGSGNYGYTF; CDR3nt: TGCAGCGTTTCTGGGGGACCCGGGACAGGGTCGGGTAACTATGGCTACACCTTC
len: 19; d_gene: TRBD1; abundance: .; v_gene: TRBV4-3; j_gene: TRBJ1-4; CDR3aa: CASSQVKGQGLGANEKLFF; CDR3nt: TGCGCCAGCAGCCAAGTTAAGGGACAGGGGCTGGGGGCTAATGAAAAACTGTTTTTT
len: 13; d_gene: TRBD1; abundance: .; v_gene: TRBV6-5; j_gene: TRBJ1-1; CDR3aa: CASRGTGPTEAFF; CDR3nt: TGTGCCAGCAGAGGGACAGGGCCCACTGAAGCTTTCTTT
len: 15; d_gene: .; abundance: .; v_gene: TRBV5-3; j_gene: TRBJ1-2; CDR3aa: CARSLRRTDRYGYTF; CDR3nt: TGTGCCAGAAGCTTGAGGCGCACGGACAGATATGGCTACACCTTC
len: 21; d_gene: .; abundance: .; v_gene: TRBV6-2/TRBV6-3; j_gene: TRBJ1-4; CDR3aa: CASSRMPGAKQLSRTNEKLFF; CDR3nt: TGTGCCAGCAGCCGCATGCCAGGGGCGAAACAACTATCAAGGACTAATGAAAAACTGTTTTTT
len: 15; d_gene: TRBD2; abundance: .; v_gene: TRBV5-1; j_gene: TRBJ2-3; CDR3aa: CASSTLAGGTDTQYF; CDR3nt: TGCGCCAGCAGCACACTAGCGGGGGGCACAGATACGCAGTATTTT
len: 16; d_gene: TRBD1; abundance: .; v_gene: TRBV5-1; j_gene: TRBJ1-4; CDR3aa: CASSWGQGASNEKLFF; CDR3nt: TGCGCCAGCAGCTGGGGGCAGGGGGCTTCTAATGAAAAACTGTTTTTT
len: 14; d_gene: .; abundance: .; v_gene: TRBV3-1/TRBV3-2; j_gene: TRBJ1-1; CDR3aa: CASSQVGQNTEAFF; CDR3nt: TGTGCCAGCAGCCAAGTAGGACAGAACACTGAAGCTTTCTTT
len: 14; d_gene: .; abundance: once; v_gene: TRBV5-5; j_gene: TRBJ2-2; CDR3aa: CASSLGGGTGELFF; CDR3nt: TGTGCCAGCAGCTTGGGGGGAGGCACCGGGGAGCTGTTTTTT
len: 19; d_gene: .; abundance: few; v_gene: TRBV14; j_gene: TRBJ1-6; CDR3aa: CASSQGSPGQGRYNSPLHF; CDR3nt: TGTGCCAGCAGCCAAGGATCCCCCGGACAAGGGCGATATAATTCACCCCTCCACTTT
len: 13; d_gene: .; abundance: .; v_gene: TRBV7-8; j_gene: TRBJ1-1; CDR3aa: CASSLFRAYEAFF; CDR3nt: TGTGCCAGCAGCTTATTCAGGGCTTATGAAGCTTTCTTT